A single sample gave rise to the 23 T cell receptor beta chains below, sequenced in a study of identifying expanded T cells in peripheral blood. Using immunoSEQ multiplex PCR, the repertoire was profiled, and TCRdb retains in-frame clones only, with some absent. The sample has roughly 56,000 clones, approximately 80% seen once. Specimen: blood. These receptors came from a person aged 18-69 years in good health.

V is TRBV7-2 and J is TRBJ2-5, with TRBD2 identical over 10 bases. The CDR3 loop spans 15 amino acids. The germline V gene has CDR1 SGHTA and CDR2 FQGNSA. Trimming cost V 1 base and J 5 bases; bases outside gene matches: 4. In nucleotides, the CDR3 is TGTGCCAGCAGCTTAGGGGCTAGCGGGAGTGAGACCCAGTACTTC. This translates into CASSLGASGSETQYF.

This clone was observed a few times. This chain joins TRBV27 and TRBJ2-7, with D possibly being TRBD1 (6 bases). Trimming took 0 bases from V and 8 from J, leaving 17 bases between them. Per germline, CDR1 MNHEY and CDR2 SMNVEV (reference sequence). CDR3 length: 15 amino acids. CDR3 sequence (DNA): TGTGCCAGCAGTTTATCGATTGGACAGTCTTTTAAGCAGTACTTC. It is translated as CASSLSIGQSFKQYF.

This chain uses TRBV2 with TRBJ2-3, with TRBD2 identical over 9 bases. The ends lost 10 bases at V and 4 bases at J; junction bases unmatched: 9. This CDR3 has 14 amino acids. From germline, CDR1 is SNHLY and CDR2 FYNNEI. The CDR3 DNA follows: TGTGCCAAGGCGGGAGGGCCCCGAGCAGATACGCAGTATTTT. It specifies CAKAGGPRADTQYF.

This chain links TRBV2 with TRBJ2-5; 10 bases are a match to TRBD2. Germline CDR1 reads SNHLY; CDR2 reads FYNNEI. The CDR3 length is 16 residues. The junction had 11 bases not matched to a gene; V was cut back by 6 bases and J by 4 bases. CDR3 sequence reads: CASRRDLAGARETQYF. CDR3 nucleotides: TGTGCCAGCAGGAGGGACCTAGCGGGGGCTCGAGAGACCCAGTACTTC.

The rearrangement uses TRBV11-3 and TRBJ2-1; 13 nucleotides agree with TRBD2. In germline, CDR1 is SGHNT, CDR2 YENEEA. The junction had 3 bases not matched to a gene; V was cut back by 1 base and J by 0 bases. The CDR3 runs to 18 residues. The chain's CDR3 is CASSLGRTSGGSYNEQFF. The CDR3 DNA is TGTGCCAGCAGCTTAGGTCGGACTAGCGGGGGCTCCTACAATGAGCAGTTCTTC.

This chain uses TRBV4-1 with TRBJ1-5; 7 bases line up with TRBD1. Per the germline V gene, CDR1 is MGHRA and CDR2 is YSYEKL. J gave up 0 bases and V 6 bases, and 5 bases lay outside the gene matches. CDR3 length: 15 amino acids. The CDR3 is CASSYTGDSNQPQHF. Written as DNA, the CDR3 is TGCGCCAGCAGTTATACAGGGGATAGCAATCAGCCCCAGCATTTT.

The CDR3 nucleotides are TGTGCCAGCAGTGACTCGCCTAGCGGGGGGTCTGGTACGCAGTATTTT. Its protein is CASSDSPSGGSGTQYF. This chain connects TRBV6-4 to TRBJ2-3; 11 bases map to TRBD2. Looked up from germline, CDR1 is MRHNA and CDR2 is SNTAGT. The CDR3 runs to 16 residues. V shed 0 bases, J shed 8 bases, and the junction held 7 bases outside the gene matches.

The gene calls are TRBV4-3 and TRBJ2-1; D unclear. The CDR3 is 15 residues long. Germline V lookup: CDR1 LGHNA, CDR2 YSLEER. V gave up 1 base and J gave up 8 bases, with 15 bases separating them. CDR3 region: CASSQAQRGMDEQFF. In nucleotides, the CDR3 is TGCGCCAGCAGCCAAGCCCAGCGCGGAATGGATGAGCAGTTCTTC.

The gene calls are TRBV10-3 and TRBJ2-7; D is unclear. This CDR3 has 12 residues. V lost 0 bases, J lost 7 bases, and 7 bases lay in between. Germline-derived CDR1 and CDR2 are ENHRY and SYGVKD. CDR3 DNA sequence: TGTGCCATCAGTGAGTCGATTGGGGAGCAGTACTTC. Residues: CAISESIGEQYF.

This clone appeared a few times. The chain recombines TRBV19 with TRBJ1-5; D is possibly TRBD1 (5 bases). Germline lookup yields CDR1 LNHDA and CDR2 SQIVND (reference sequence). Trimming took 1 base from V and 0 from J, leaving 7 bases between them. The CDR3 is 15 residues long. The DNA of the CDR3 is TGTGCCAGTAGTATAGGAGGGGTTAGCAATCAGCCCCAGCATTTT. Translated: CASSIGGVSNQPQHF.

The chain has TRBV4-3 and TRBJ1-6; no clear D gene. The V gene lost 1 base and the J gene lost 6 bases, with 10 bases spanning the gap. CDR3 length: 15 residues. Germline V gene lookup returns CDR1 LGHNA and CDR2 YSLEER. CDR3 in amino acids: CASSQGVATNSPLHF. Here the CDR3 DNA reads TGCGCCAGCAGCCAAGGGGTGGCTACTAATTCACCCCTCCACTTT.

V usage is TRBV6-1 and J usage is TRBJ2-6, with 7 positions matching TRBD1. Germline V gene data show CDR1 as MNHNS and CDR2 as SASEGT. The CDR3 extends over 20 amino acids. Unmatched junction bases numbered 11, after V lost 0 bases and J lost 0 bases. The chain's CDR3 is CASSEADRREARSGANVLTF. The CDR3 DNA sequence: TGTGCCAGCAGTGAAGCGGACAGGAGAGAAGCCCGCTCTGGGGCCAACGTCCTGACTTTC.

V is TRBV29-1 and J is TRBJ2-3, with D hard to call. This CDR3 is 10 amino acids long. Trimming left V 4 bases short and J 7 bases short, with 6 bases between. CDR1 is SQVTM, CDR2 ANQGSEA, per germline. CDR3 DNA sequence: TGCAGCGTTGTCCAGCATACGCAGTATTTT. Residues: CSVVQHTQYF.

V and J are TRBV6-5 and TRBJ2-3; tentatively, D is TRBD1 or TRBD2 (5 bases each). The germline V and J ends were trimmed by 4 bases and 5 bases, with 13 bases remaining between them. The germline CDR1 and CDR2 sequences are MNHEY and SVGAGI. CDR3 size: 14 residues. CDR3 sequence reads: CASSLSHGGDTQYF. The DNA of the CDR3 is TGTGCCAGCAGTTTGTCGCATGGGGGAGATACGCAGTATTTT.

This clone is medium-sized (0.01 to 0.1%) within its sample. The genes are TRBV15 and TRBJ2-1; 9 bases align to TRBD2. Germline values: CDR1 LNHNV, CDR2 YYDKDF (reference sequence). The CDR3 is 16 residues long. V dropped 1 base and J dropped 5; count of bases not matched to a gene: 6. The CDR3 sequence is CATSRARGRGNNEQFF. The DNA for the CDR3 is TGTGCCACCAGCAGAGCCCGCGGGAGGGGGAACAATGAGCAGTTCTTC.

The rearrangement links TRBV30 to TRBJ1-5; the D gene is possibly TRBD1 (6 bases). Germline-derived CDR1 and CDR2 are GTSNPN and SVGIG (reference sequence). CDR3 length: 14 residues. V was shortened by 2 bases and J by 3 bases, with 11 bases between the two germline ends. The CDR3 nucleotides are TGTGCCTGGAGTACGGGGACAAACAATCAGCCCCAGCATTTT. It encodes CAWSTGTNNQPQHF.

This clone was recorded only once. The V gene is TRBV29-1, the J gene TRBJ1-1; D remains unclear. V lost 4 bases, J lost 1 base, and 10 bases lay in between. The V gene's germline CDR1 is SQVTM and CDR2 ANQGSEA. This CDR3 has 13 residues. For the CDR3, the DNA is TGCAGCGTTGTCAACCTAGGGAACACTGAAGCTTTCTTT. Translation: CSVVNLGNTEAFF.

This clone was detected a few times. The V call is TRBV11-3, the J call TRBJ2-5; D is unresolved. Trimming stripped 4 bases from V and 6 bases from J, with 18 bases between. The CDR3 is 15 amino acids. CDR1 is SGHNT and CDR2 is YENEEA in the germline V gene. The CDR3 sequence: CASSSLTGTLQTQYF. The CDR3 bases are TGTGCCAGCAGCTCCCTGACTGGCACATTACAGACCCAGTACTTC.

The V call is TRBV6-6, the J call TRBJ1-3, with 7 bases lining up with TRBD1. CDR3 length: 14 residues. V gave up 4 bases and J gave up 5 bases; unmatched junction bases: 5. Germline lookup yields CDR1 MNHNY and CDR2 SVGAGI (reference sequence). The CDR3 DNA sequence: TGTGCCAGCAGTTTTGACAGGGTCAGAAACACCATATATTTT. This codes for CASSFDRVRNTIYF.

This clone was counted a single time. This sequence joins TRBV7-2 and TRBJ2-5; the match to TRBD2 covers 9 bases. This CDR3 contains 16 residues. CDR1 is SGHTA, CDR2 FQGNSA, per germline. With 3 bases clipped from V and 2 bases from J, the junction kept 7 bases outside the gene matches. For the CDR3, the DNA is TGTGCCAGCAGCTTGGGACTAGCAAGGGGACAAGAGACCCAGTACTTC. Encoded protein: CASSLGLARGQETQYF.

The rearrangement joins TRBV7-2 to TRBJ2-3; 10 bases fit TRBD2. V shed 10 bases, J shed 4 bases, and the junction held 5 bases outside the gene matches. Germline V gives CDR1 SGHTA, CDR2 FQGNSA. This CDR3 region has 13 residues. CDR3: CATRAGGADTQYF. The CDR3 bases are TGTGCCACCAGAGCGGGAGGGGCAGATACGCAGTATTTT.

This clone was detected a few times. The CDR3 sequence is CASSSLAGGGYTF. In nucleotides, the CDR3 is TGCGCCAGCAGCTCTCTGGCTGGGGGTGGCTACACCTTC. The V and J genes are TRBV4-3 and TRBJ1-2, with D tentatively TRBD1 (5 bases). The V gene lost 5 bases and the J gene lost 7 bases, with 14 bases spanning the gap. The V gene's germline CDR1 is LGHNA and CDR2 YSLEER. The CDR3 is 13 amino acids.

The CDR3 coding sequence is TGTGCCAGCAGCTCCGGGACAGGGGACTATGGCTACACCTTC. Protein: CASSSGTGDYGYTF. The V and J genes are TRBV5-4 and TRBJ1-2, with 10 bases matching TRBD1. The CDR3 is 14 residues long. V lost 3 bases, J lost 3 bases, and 2 bases stayed unmatched. Per germline, CDR1 SGHNT and CDR2 YYREEE (reference sequence).